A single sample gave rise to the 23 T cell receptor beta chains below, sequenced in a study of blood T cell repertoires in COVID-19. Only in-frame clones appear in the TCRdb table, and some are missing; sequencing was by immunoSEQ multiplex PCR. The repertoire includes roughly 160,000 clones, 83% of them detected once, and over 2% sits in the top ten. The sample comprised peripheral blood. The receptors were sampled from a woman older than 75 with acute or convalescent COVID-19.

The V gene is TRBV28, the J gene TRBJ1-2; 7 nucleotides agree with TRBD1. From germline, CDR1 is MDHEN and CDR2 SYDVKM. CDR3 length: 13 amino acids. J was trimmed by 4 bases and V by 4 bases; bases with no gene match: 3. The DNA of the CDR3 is TGTGCCAGCAGTTCCCAGGGGGTCTATGGCTACACCTTC. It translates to CASSSQGVYGYTF.

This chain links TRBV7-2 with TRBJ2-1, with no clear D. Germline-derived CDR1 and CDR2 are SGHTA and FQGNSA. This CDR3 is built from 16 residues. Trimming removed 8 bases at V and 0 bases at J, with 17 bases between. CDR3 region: CASGSPRRGSYNEQFF. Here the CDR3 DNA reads TGTGCCAGCGGGTCCCCTCGAAGAGGCTCCTACAATGAGCAGTTCTTC. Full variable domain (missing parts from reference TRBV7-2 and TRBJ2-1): GAGVSQSPSNKVTEKGKDVELRCDPISGHTALYWYRQSLGQGLEFLIYFQGNSAPDKSGLPSDRFSAERTGGSVSTLTIQRTQQEDSAVYLCASGSPRRGSYNEQFFGPGTRLTVL.

In DNA form, the CDR3 reads TGTGCCAGCAGCCCAACTAGCGGGGCCTCCTACAATGAGCAGTTCTTC. It is translated as CASSPTSGASYNEQFF. J is TRBJ2-1 and V is TRBV5-6; TRBD2 aligns across 10 bases. Germline V lookup: CDR1 SGHDT, CDR2 YYEEEE. Losses at the gene ends were 4 bases for V and 0 bases for J; bases not matched to a gene: 4. The CDR3 contains 16 residues.

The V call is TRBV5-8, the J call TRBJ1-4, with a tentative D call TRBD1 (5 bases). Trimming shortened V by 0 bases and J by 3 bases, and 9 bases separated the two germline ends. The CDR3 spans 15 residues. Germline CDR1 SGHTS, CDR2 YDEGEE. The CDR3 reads CASSLGQSANEKLFF. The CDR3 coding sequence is TGTGCCAGCAGCTTGGGACAGTCGGCTAATGAAAAACTGTTTTTT.

This chain's CDR3 is CASSWGQAVYEQYF. In nucleotides, the CDR3 is TGTGCCAGCAGCTGGGGACAGGCAGTCTACGAGCAGTACTTC. The chain joins TRBV7-9 to TRBJ2-7, with 8 positions matching TRBD1. The length of the CDR3 is 14 residues. V trimming: 4 bases; J trimming: 3 bases; junction bases outside the gene matches: 5. The V gene's germline CDR1 is SEHNR and CDR2 FQNEAQ (reference sequence).

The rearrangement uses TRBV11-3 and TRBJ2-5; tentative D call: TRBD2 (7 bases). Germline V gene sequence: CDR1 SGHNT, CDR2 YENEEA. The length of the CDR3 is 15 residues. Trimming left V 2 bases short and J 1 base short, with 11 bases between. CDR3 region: CASSLRGGLQETQYF. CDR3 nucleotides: TGTGCCAGCAGCTTAAGGGGGGGGCTCCAAGAGACCCAGTACTTC.

The CDR3 is CASSEEWGGPRNTQYF. The CDR3 DNA follows: TGTGCCAGCAGTGAAGAGTGGGGAGGCCCCAGGAATACGCAGTATTTT. This chain links TRBV6-1 with TRBJ2-3, with a tentative D call TRBD2 (6 bases). The germline V gene has CDR1 MNHNS and CDR2 SASEGT. This CDR3 spans 16 amino acids. Trimming pared 1 base from V and 7 bases from J, leaving 18 bases between.

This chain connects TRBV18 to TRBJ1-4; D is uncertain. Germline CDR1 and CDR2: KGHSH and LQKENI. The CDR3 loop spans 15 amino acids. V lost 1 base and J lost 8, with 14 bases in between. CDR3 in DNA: TGTGCCAGCTCACCACTCTACCGAGAGGAAGAAAAACTGTTTTTT. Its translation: CASSPLYREEEKLFF.

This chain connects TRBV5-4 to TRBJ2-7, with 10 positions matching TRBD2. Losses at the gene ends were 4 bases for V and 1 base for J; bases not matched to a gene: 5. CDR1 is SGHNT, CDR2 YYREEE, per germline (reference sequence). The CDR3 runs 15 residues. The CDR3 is CASSATSGTSYEQYF. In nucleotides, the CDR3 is TGTGCCAGCAGCGCTACTAGCGGGACTTCCTACGAGCAGTACTTC.

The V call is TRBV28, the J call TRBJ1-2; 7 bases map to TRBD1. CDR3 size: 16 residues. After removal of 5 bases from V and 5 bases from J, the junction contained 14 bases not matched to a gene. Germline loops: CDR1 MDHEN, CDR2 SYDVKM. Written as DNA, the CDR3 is TGTGCCAGCAGTCTACAAACGACAGGGTTTCTATATGGCTACACCTTC. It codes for CASSLQTTGFLYGYTF.

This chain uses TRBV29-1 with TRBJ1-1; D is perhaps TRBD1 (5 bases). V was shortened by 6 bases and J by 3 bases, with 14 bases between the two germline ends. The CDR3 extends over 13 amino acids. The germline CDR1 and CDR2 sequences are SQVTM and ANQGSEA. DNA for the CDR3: TGCAGCGTGAATTGGGGGGGTGACACTGAAGCTTTCTTT. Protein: CSVNWGGDTEAFF.

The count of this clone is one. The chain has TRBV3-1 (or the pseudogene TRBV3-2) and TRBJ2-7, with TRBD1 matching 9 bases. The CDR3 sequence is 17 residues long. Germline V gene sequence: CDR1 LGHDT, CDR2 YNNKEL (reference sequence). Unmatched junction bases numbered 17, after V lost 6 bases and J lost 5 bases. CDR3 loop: CASSLGAITGGRDEQYF. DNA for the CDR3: TGTGCCAGCAGTCTAGGAGCCATTACAGGGGGCAGGGACGAGCAGTACTTC.

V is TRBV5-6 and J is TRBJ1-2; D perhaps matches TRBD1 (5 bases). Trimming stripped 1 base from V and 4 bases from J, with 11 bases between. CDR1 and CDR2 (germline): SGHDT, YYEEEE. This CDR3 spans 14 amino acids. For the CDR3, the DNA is TGTGCCAGCAGCTTGACACAGGTTGGCTATGGCTACACCTTC. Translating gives CASSLTQVGYGYTF. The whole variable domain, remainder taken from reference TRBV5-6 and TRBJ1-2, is DAGVTQSPTHLIKTRGQQVTLRCSPKSGHDTVSWYQQALGQGPQFIFQYYEEEERQRGNFPDRFSGHQFPNYSSELNVNALLLGDSALYLCASSLTQVGYGYTFGSGTRLTVV.

The CDR3 protein is CASSLAGQAPRDSPLHF. Here the CDR3 DNA reads TGCGCCAGCAGCTTGGCCGGACAGGCCCCCCGGGATTCACCCCTCCACTTT. This chain joins TRBV5-1 and TRBJ1-6; 7 nucleotides agree with TRBD1. V lost 0 bases to trimming and J lost 8 bases; unmatched junction nucleotides: 11. Germline lookup yields CDR1 SGHRS and CDR2 YFSETQ. This CDR3 contains 17 residues.

The CDR3 DNA sequence: TGCGCCAGCAGCCAAGCCCCCAGGGTCTACAATGAGCAGTTCTTC. Translation gives CASSQAPRVYNEQFF. The rearrangement uses TRBV4-3 and TRBJ2-1, with D maybe TRBD1 (5 bases). The CDR3 consists of 15 residues. The V end was cut by 1 base, the J end by 3 bases, with 10 bases between. Per the germline V gene, CDR1 is LGHNA and CDR2 is YSLEER.

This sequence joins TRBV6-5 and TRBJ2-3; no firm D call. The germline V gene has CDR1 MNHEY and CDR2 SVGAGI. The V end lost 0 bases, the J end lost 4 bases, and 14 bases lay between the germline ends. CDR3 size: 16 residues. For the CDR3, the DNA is TGTGCCAGCAGTTACTCCGATAGATTCGTAGCAGATACGCAGTATTTT. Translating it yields CASSYSDRFVADTQYF.

CDR3 region: CASSPRQGRSTEAFF. The CDR3 nucleotides read TGTGCCAGCAGCCCAAGACAGGGGAGATCCACTGAAGCTTTCTTT. This chain connects TRBV7-2 to TRBJ1-1, with TRBD1 identical over 8 bases. The J segment lost 4 bases and the V segment lost 5 bases, leaving 9 bases of the junction unmatched. Germline V gene sequence: CDR1 SGHTA, CDR2 FQGNSA. The CDR3 spans 15 residues.

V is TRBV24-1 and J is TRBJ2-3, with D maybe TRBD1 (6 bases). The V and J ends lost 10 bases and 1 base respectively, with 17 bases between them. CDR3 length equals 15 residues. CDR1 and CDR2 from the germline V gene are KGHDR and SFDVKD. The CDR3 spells CATAPPGVGTDTQYF. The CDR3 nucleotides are TGTGCCACGGCGCCTCCAGGGGTGGGCACAGATACGCAGTATTTT.

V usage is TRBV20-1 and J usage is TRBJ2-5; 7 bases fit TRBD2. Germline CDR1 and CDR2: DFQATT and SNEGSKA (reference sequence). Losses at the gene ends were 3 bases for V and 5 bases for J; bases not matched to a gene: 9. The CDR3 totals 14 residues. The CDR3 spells CSASSAGVRETQYF. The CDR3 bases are TGCAGTGCTAGTTCTGCGGGAGTACGCGAGACCCAGTACTTC.

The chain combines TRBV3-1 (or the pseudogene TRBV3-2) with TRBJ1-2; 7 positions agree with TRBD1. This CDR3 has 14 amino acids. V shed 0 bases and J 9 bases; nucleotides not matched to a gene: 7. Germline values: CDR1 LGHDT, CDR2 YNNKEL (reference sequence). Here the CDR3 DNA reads TGTGCCAGCAGCCAAGATGTACAGGGGAGGAGCTACACCTTC. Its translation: CASSQDVQGRSYTF.

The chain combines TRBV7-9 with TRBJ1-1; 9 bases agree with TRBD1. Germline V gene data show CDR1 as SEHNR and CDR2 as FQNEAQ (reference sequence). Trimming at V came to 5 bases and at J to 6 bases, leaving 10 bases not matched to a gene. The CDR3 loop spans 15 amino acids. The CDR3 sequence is CASSPRQGVEAEAFF. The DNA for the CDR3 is TGTGCCAGCAGCCCGAGACAGGGGGTGGAAGCTGAAGCTTTCTTT. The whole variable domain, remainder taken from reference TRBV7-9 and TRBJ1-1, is DTGVSQNPRHKITKRGQNVTFRCDPISEHNRLYWYRQTLGQGPEFLTYFQNEAQLEKSRLLSDRFSAERPKGSFSTLEIQRTEQGDSAMYLCASSPRQGVEAEAFFGQGTRLTVV.

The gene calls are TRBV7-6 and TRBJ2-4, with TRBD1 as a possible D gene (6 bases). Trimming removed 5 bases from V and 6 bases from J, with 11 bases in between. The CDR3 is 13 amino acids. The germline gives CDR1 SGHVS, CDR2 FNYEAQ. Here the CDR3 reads CASSPGTTNIQYF. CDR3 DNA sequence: TGTGCCAGCAGCCCCGGGACAACAAACATTCAGTACTTC.

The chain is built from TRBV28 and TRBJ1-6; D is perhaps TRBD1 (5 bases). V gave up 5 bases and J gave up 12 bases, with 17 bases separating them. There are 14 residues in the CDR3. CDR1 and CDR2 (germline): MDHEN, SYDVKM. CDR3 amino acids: CASSDPGGPGPLHF. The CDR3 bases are TGTGCCAGCAGTGACCCCGGGGGTCCAGGACCCCTCCACTTT.